This T cell receptor (beta chain) was observed in a study of blood T cell repertoires in COVID-19. Study-level background: Nucleic acid was either cDNA or gDNA, and it came from T cells, B-cell-depleted T cells, or PBMCs.

During active infection, Seattle patients enrolled and were then monitored through disease. Authors' analysis steps: Researchers report that nucleated cell counts were estimated from reference gene primer amplification. Libraries were prepared by immunoSEQ multiplex PCR; TCRdb keeps only in-frame clonotypes and omits some of them. The V and J calls and clone size were taken over from that table, and D and trimming were inferred from the DNA. The table lists approximately 530,000 clones, about 88% of them singletons. CDR3 length equals 15 residues. Germline V CDR1 and CDR2: MNHEY, SMNVEV (reference sequence). V was pared by 0 bases and J by 5 bases, with 11 bases between.

This rearrangement joins TRBV27 to TRBJ1-5; D gene ambiguous. This sequence originates from a woman in her fifties or sixties with COVID-19, enrolled during active disease. The sample taken for sequencing was peripheral blood. In nucleotides, the CDR3 is TGTGCCAGCAGTTTATCCCACAATTCTTATCAGCCCCAGCATTTT. Its translation is CASSLSHNSYQPQHF.